This TCR beta chain comes out of a study of blood T cells in healthy people across ages. A sample-barcoded 5' primer and a J-beta primer mix were used in a second PCR of roughly 7 to 11 cycles. TCRdb reanalysed the 5' RACE reads using MiXCR and keeps one entry per CDR3 protein. The sample includes over a million distinct CDR3 sequences, 42% of them seen just once. This clonotype has more than one count but fewer than ten. CDR1 and CDR2 from the germline V gene are LGHDT and YNNKEL (reference sequence). The CDR3 has 15 residues. The TCR originated in a woman between 18 and 29 years old in good health. The source material was blood. The chain combines TRBV3-1 with TRBJ2-5, with D unresolved. The end of the DNA fits TRBJ2-7 better, so the J call may be wrong. CDR3 residues: CASSQEGRQTYEQYF. In DNA form, the CDR3 reads TGTGCCAGCAGCCAAGAAGGTCGGCAGACCTACGAGCAGTACTTC.